This T cell receptor (beta chain) was retrieved from a study of blood T cell repertoires in COVID-19 (dated by TCRdb to between 2020 and 2021). Concerning the study at large: Collaborator samples came from the United States, Italy and Spain and covered acute and convalescent phases of COVID-19. The material from the prospective study consisted of cDNA or gDNA derived from T cells, B-cell-depleted T cells, or PBMCs. HLA class I and class II types, where available, came from metadata supplied by the sample provider rather than from assay-based typing. A de-identified subject ID, COVID-19 status, age in years and sex were almost always included in the sample metadata. Samples were obtained from the ongoing ImmuneRACE study (first 160 participants) and from 950 to 1,500 subjects provided by 6 global collaborators. The dataset comprised deeply sampled blood TCRbeta repertoires from subjects exposed to, actively infected with, or recovered from COVID-19. A freely available public database, intended as a resource for researchers studying the immune response to SARS-CoV-2, is where the repertoires were released.

Enrolling through a virtual design, the prospective study's participants ranged in age from roughly 18 to 95 years and lived across 20 to 30 United States geographic areas. To assign participants to cohorts, the prospective study relied on clinical history that participants themselves reported in a screening survey and a study questionnaire. Recovered participants in ImmuneRACE Cohort 3 were defined by two consecutive negative NP/OP PCR tests, clearance by a healthcare professional, or resolution of symptoms. Each participant in the prospective study had whole blood, serum and a nasopharyngeal or oropharyngeal swab collected by mobile phlebotomists. Additional blood draws and questionnaires over a roughly two-month period could optionally be provided by prospective study participants. Blood samples from the prospective study were shipped frozen or at room temperature prior to DNA extraction. Concerning this clone itself: What this receptor recognizes is not known. No much larger clone exists at a distance of one base, and base qualities are not known.

TCRbeta CDR3 regions were amplified from genomic DNA using the immunoSEQ Assay, a bias-controlled multiplex PCR. In the original analysis: The number of nucleated cells in each sample was estimated from the amplification of reference gene primers within the assay. Sequence reads were collapsed and filtered to measure the absolute abundance of every unique TCRbeta CDR3 rearrangement. For each sample, productive Simpson clonality was calculated as the square root of Simpson's diversity index across productive rearrangements. TCRdb's version of the immuneACCESS table is confined to in-frame rearrangements and falls short of the full clone set. An unresolved V gene accounts for under half of the shortfall where checked; the remainder is of unknown origin. D and trimming were read from the DNA, whereas the V and J calls and clone size are those reported in that table. For this sample there are 150,000 to 200,000 clones; roughly 80% appear just once. 15% to 20% of the sample lies in the top ten.

What the study reported, not specific to this receptor: How much clinical and demographic metadata was included differed by source and by participant, and the metadata was provided uncurated.

This clonotype was sampled from a woman aged 45 to 65 who had recovered from COVID-19. Sample: PBMCs or T cells enriched from blood (not recorded which).

In nucleotides, the sequence is TGTGCCAGCAGTTACGCGGGACAGACCTACTATGGCTACACCTTC. Translated, it gives CASSYAGQTYYGYTF. The rearranged segments are TRBV28 and TRBJ1-2, with 7 central nucleotides matching TRBD1. CDR1 and CDR2 (MDHEN, SYDVKM) derive from the germline V gene. At the junction V is shortened by 4 bases and J by 3 bases; bases outside the gene matches: 8. The CDR3 measures 15 amino acids from cysteine to phenylalanine. The entry retains the CDR3 DNA only, 45 bases that are in frame from base 1.